This TCR beta chain originates from a study of T cell responses to AZD1222 COVID-19 vaccine. The method was immunoSEQ multiplex PCR; TCRdb's version includes in-frame clones alone and lacks a portion of them. The table has 150,000 to 170,000 clones, around 85% seen once. Deletions cut 5 bases from V and 7 bases from J, with 18 bases between. Germline CDR1 is LNHDA and CDR2 is SQIVND (reference sequence). This CDR3 region has 15 residues. This TCR derives from an adult in good health. The V gene is TRBV19, the J gene TRBJ1-5, with D uncertain. Sample: peripheral blood, taken on day 0 of MenACWY control vaccination. CDR3 coding DNA: TGTGCCAGTAGTCCCGGCACTACCATGCGGCAGCCCCAGCATTTT. It translates to CASSPGTTMRQPQHF.